A selection of T cell receptor beta chains follows, all from one sample in a study of shared clonotypes between healthy human individuals. Sequencing was performed with immunoSEQ multiplex PCR; in TCRdb, only in-frame clones are kept and a portion is missing. The table has roughly 490,000 clones, roughly 78% seen once. The source material was PBMCs. The source is a woman aged 40 to 50 in good health. Some clones in this sample may be carry-over from other donors' samples. Both conserved end residues are part of each CDR3. D genes are given only for firm matches. Some rows have no size entry. The others give once, few or many, or a class for an expanded clone.

>NA|NA|TRBV28|TRBJ1-1
CASSFPTKNTEAFF
TGTGCCAGCAGTTTCCCCACAAAGAACACTGAAGCTTTCTTT
>few|NA|TRBV5-1|TRBJ1-2
CASSLGYLGDGYTF
TGCGCCAGCAGCTTAGGATACCTCGGGGATGGCTACACCTTC
>NA|TRBD2|TRBV18|TRBJ2-7
CASSPRSGRASYEQYF
TGTGCCAGCTCACCACGTAGCGGGAGGGCCTCCTACGAGCAGTACTTC
>NA|TRBD2|TRBV5-5|TRBJ2-7
CASSFRLAEGSYEQYF
TGTGCCAGCAGCTTCCGACTAGCGGAGGGTTCCTACGAGCAGTACTTC
>NA|TRBD2|TRBV5-8|TRBJ2-2
CASTPLAGALADTGELFF
TGTGCCAGCACCCCGCTAGCGGGAGCTCTTGCGGACACCGGGGAGCTGTTTTTT
>NA|TRBD2|TRBV4-3|TRBJ2-7
CASSQWGGYEQYF
TGCGCCAGCAGCCAGTGGGGGGGATACGAGCAGTACTTC
>NA|NA|TRBV6-5|TRBJ1-1
CASSYGGLAEAFF
TGTGCCAGCAGTTACGGCGGGCTCGCTGAAGCTTTCTTT
>few|NA|TRBV19|TRBJ2-2
CASSRAGTNTGELFF
TGTGCCAGTAGTAGGGCAGGGACGAACACCGGGGAGCTGTTTTTT
>NA|NA|TRBV19|TRBJ1-5
CASSMTAYSNQPQHF
TGTGCCAGTAGTATGACGGCATATAGCAATCAGCCCCAGCATTTT
>few|NA|TRBV6-4|TRBJ1-2
CASSDRTGGYTF
TGTGCCAGCAGTGACCGGACGGGTGGCTACACCTTC
>few|NA|TRBV11-2|TRBJ1-5
CASSLGLEGNQPQHF
TGTGCCAGCAGCTTAGGGTTAGAAGGAAATCAGCCCCAGCATTTT
>NA|TRBD1|TRBV27|TRBJ1-1
CASSRGTGTEAFF
TGTGCCAGCAGCCGAGGGACAGGGACTGAAGCTTTCTTT
>NA|NA|TRBV5-1|TRBJ2-1
CASKSGNEQFF
TGCGCCAGCAAATCGGGGAATGAGCAGTTCTTC
>NA|NA|TRBV18|TRBJ1-4
CASSSNSYTNEKLFF
TGTGCCAGCTCGTCAAACAGCTATACTAATGAAAAACTGTTTTTT
>NA|TRBD2|TRBV6-5|TRBJ2-7
CASSQGLAGGVEYF
TGTGCCAGCAGCCAGGGACTAGCGGGAGGAGTGGAGTACTTC
>NA|NA|TRBV7-7|TRBJ2-7
CASSTTESSYEQYF
TGTGCTAGCAGTACGACGGAGAGCTCCTACGAGCAGTACTTC
>NA|TRBD2|TRBV27|TRBJ2-7
CASPLRGTKYSYEQYF
TGTGCCAGCCCCCTCCGCGGGACTAAATATTCCTACGAGCAGTACTTC
>NA|NA|TRBV11-2|TRBJ2-7
CASSIDRNYEQYF
TGTGCCAGCAGCATAGACAGGAACTACGAGCAGTACTTC
>NA|NA|TRBV7-9|TRBJ2-3
CASSLVPSTDTQYF
TGTGCCAGCAGCTTAGTTCCCAGCACAGATACGCAGTATTTT
>NA|NA|TRBV9|TRBJ2-1
CASSEDGNRYNEQFF
TGTGCCAGCAGCGAGGACGGTAATCGATACAATGAGCAGTTCTTC
>NA|NA|TRBV9|TRBJ2-1
CASSVDLVGVNEQFF
TGTGCCAGCAGCGTAGATCTGGTAGGGGTCAATGAGCAGTTCTTC
>NA|NA|TRBV18|TRBJ2-5
CASSPLSSQGQETQYF
TGTGCCAGCTCACCCCTCTCGAGTCAGGGCCAAGAGACCCAGTACTTC
>few|TRBD2|TRBV10-3|TRBJ2-2
CAITRTSATNTGELFF
TGTGCCATCACAAGGACTAGCGCCACGAACACCGGGGAGCTGTTTTTT
>once|TRBD2|TRBV7-2|TRBJ2-3
CASSLDLAGGPSRPDTQYF
TGTGCCAGCAGCTTAGACCTAGCGGGAGGGCCGTCCCGGCCAGATACGCAGTATTTT
>NA|NA|TRBV30|TRBJ2-7
CAWSRQKLSGATYEQYF
TGTGCCTGGAGTCGCCAGAAACTTAGCGGCGCTACCTACGAGCAGTACTTC
>NA|NA|TRBV2|TRBJ1-1
CASSEDRENTEAFF
TGTGCCAGCAGTGAAGACAGGGAGAACACTGAAGCTTTCTTT
>NA|NA|TRBV21-1|TRBJ2-1
CASGRQEGSSYNEQFF
TGTGCCAGCGGCAGGCAGGAGGGGAGCTCCTACAATGAGCAGTTCTTC
>NA|NA|TRBV5-6|TRBJ2-7
CASSFSPGGLYEQYF
TGTGCCAGCAGCTTTAGTCCTGGGGGCCTATACGAGCAGTACTTC
>NA|NA|TRBV30|TRBJ2-3
CAWSVGVSAHTQYF
TGTGCCTGGAGTGTGGGAGTTAGCGCACATACGCAGTATTTT
>NA|NA|TRBV28|TRBJ2-6
CASSLMGISGANVLTF
TGTGCCAGCAGTTTAATGGGCATCTCTGGGGCCAACGTCCTGACTTTC